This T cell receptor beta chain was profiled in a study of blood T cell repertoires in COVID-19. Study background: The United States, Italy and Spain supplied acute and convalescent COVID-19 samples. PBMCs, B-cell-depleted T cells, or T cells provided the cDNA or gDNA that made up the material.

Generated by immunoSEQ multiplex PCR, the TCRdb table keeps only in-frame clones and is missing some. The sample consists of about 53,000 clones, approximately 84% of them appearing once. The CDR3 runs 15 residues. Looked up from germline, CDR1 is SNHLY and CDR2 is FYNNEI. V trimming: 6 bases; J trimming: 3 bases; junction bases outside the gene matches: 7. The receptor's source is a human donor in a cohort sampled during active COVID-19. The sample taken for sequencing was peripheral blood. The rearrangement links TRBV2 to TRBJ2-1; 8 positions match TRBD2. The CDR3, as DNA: TGTGCCAGCAGCGTTAGCGGGGACTTCTACAATGAGCAGTTCTTC. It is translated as CASSVSGDFYNEQFF. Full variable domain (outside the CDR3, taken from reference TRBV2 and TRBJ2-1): EPEVTQTPSHQVTQMGQEVILRCVPISNHLYFYWYRQILGQKVEFLVSFYNNEISEKSEIFDDQFSVERPDGSNFTLKIRSTKLEDSAMYFCASSVSGDFYNEQFFGPGTRLTVL.